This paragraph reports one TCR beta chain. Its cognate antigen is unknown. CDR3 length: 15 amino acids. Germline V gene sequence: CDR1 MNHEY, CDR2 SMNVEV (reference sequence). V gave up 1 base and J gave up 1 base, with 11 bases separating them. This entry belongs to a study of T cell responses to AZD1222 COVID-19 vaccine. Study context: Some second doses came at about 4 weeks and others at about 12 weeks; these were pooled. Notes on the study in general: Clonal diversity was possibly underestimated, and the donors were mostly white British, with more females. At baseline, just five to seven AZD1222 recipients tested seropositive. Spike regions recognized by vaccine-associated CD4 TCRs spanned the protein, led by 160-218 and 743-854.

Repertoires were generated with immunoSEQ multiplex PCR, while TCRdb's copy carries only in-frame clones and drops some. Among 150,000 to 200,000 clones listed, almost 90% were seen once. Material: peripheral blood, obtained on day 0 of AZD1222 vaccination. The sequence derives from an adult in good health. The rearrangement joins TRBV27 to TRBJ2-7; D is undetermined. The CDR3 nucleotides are TGTGCCAGCAGTTTATACAGCGCTGATTCCTACGAGCAGTACTTC. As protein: CASSLYSADSYEQYF.